The 16 T cell receptor beta chains listed next were all sequenced from one sample in a study of T cell responses to AZD1222 COVID-19 vaccine. Here immunoSEQ multiplex PCR was the method, and the copy in TCRdb shows in-frame clones only, minus some. The repertoire holds approximately 140,000 clones, about 90% seen once, with about 7.5% in the top ten. This specimen was peripheral blood, taken 28 days after the second dose of the MenACWY control vaccine. These receptors all stem from an adult who received the MenACWY meningococcal vaccine as a control.

J is TRBJ2-7 and V is TRBV7-3; maybe TRBD2 (5 bases). The V gene's germline CDR1 is SGHTA and CDR2 FQGTGA. This CDR3 has 16 amino acids. V shed 0 bases and J shed 7 bases, with 19 bases lying between them. The CDR3 sequence is CASSLTPDRSSGEQYF. Here the CDR3 DNA reads TGTGCCAGCAGCTTAACCCCCGATAGGTCCTCGGGGGAGCAGTACTTC.

This clone was seen a single time. The same CDR3 also results from other DNA sequences found in this sample. V usage is TRBV12-3 or TRBV12-4 and J usage is TRBJ2-7; unclear D gene. This CDR3 has 12 residues. V lost 3 bases and J 4 bases, leaving 7 bases between the germline ends. DNA of the CDR3: TGTGCCAGCAGTTTGATGGGGTACGAGCAGTACTTC. As protein: CASSLMGYEQYF.

V gene TRBV7-3 combines with J gene TRBJ2-5; no firm D call. With 5 bases removed from V and 3 bases from J, the gap between germline ends came to 13 bases. Germline V gives CDR1 SGHTA, CDR2 FQGTGA. This CDR3 comprises 14 residues. The CDR3 DNA sequence: TGTGCCAGCAGCCCCGGTAACAACAAAGAGACCCAGTACTTC. Encoded protein: CASSPGNNKETQYF.

V usage is TRBV7-2 and J usage is TRBJ2-5, with D perhaps matching TRBD2 (6 bases). CDR3 size: 20 residues. V was pared by 0 bases and J by 2 bases, with 25 bases between. CDR1 is SGHTA and CDR2 is FQGNSA in the germline V gene. As DNA, the CDR3 is TGTGCCAGCAGCTTAGCACGGGCGGGGTTCGGCGGACCAGGGCAAGAGACCCAGTACTTC. Its translation: CASSLARAGFGGPGQETQYF.

The chain has TRBV19 and TRBJ1-2, with 9 positions matching TRBD1. CDR3 length: 14 residues. Germline-derived CDR1 and CDR2 are LNHDA and SQIVND (reference sequence). V shed 5 bases and J 8 bases; nucleotides not matched to a gene: 9. The CDR3 DNA is TGTGCCAGTAGTCCCACGGGACAGGGCTCGGGCTACACCTTC. Amino acid sequence: CASSPTGQGSGYTF.

This clone has a single count. The chain couples TRBV28 to TRBJ1-1, with 7 bases that match TRBD1. CDR3 size: 15 residues. CDR1 and CDR2 (germline): MDHEN, SYDVKM. Unmatched junction bases numbered 8, after V lost 4 bases and J lost 3 bases. CDR3 region: CASSSGQATDTEAFF. CDR3 coding DNA: TGTGCCAGCAGTTCCGGACAGGCTACGGACACTGAAGCTTTCTTT.

The chain has TRBV20-1 and TRBJ2-1; D is possibly TRBD2 (7 bases). This CDR3 has 14 residues. V lost 3 bases and J lost 10, with 19 bases in between. From germline, CDR1 is DFQATT and CDR2 SNEGSKA (reference sequence). The DNA for the CDR3 is TGCAGTGCTAGTTCGGGGGGCGAGGCGCGAGAGCAGTTCTTC. Protein product: CSASSGGEAREQFF.

The rearrangement uses TRBV5-1 and TRBJ2-1; possible D gene TRBD2, 6 bases. In germline, CDR1 is SGHRS, CDR2 YFSETQ. Deletions cut 1 base from V and 5 bases from J, with 16 bases between. CDR3 length: 16 amino acids. Written as DNA, the CDR3 is TGCGCCAGCAGCTTGAGCTTTGGGCGGGGTCACAATGAGCAGTTCTTC. Protein sequence: CASSLSFGRGHNEQFF.

The chain links TRBV6-5 to TRBJ1-5; TRBD1 is a possible D gene (5 bases). Germline loops: CDR1 MNHEY, CDR2 SVGAGI. CDR3 length: 15 amino acids. Trimming shortened V by 2 bases and J by 7 bases, and 15 bases separated the two germline ends. For the CDR3, the DNA is TGTGCCAGCAGTTACCAGGGCCCTGCGCTACAGCCCCAGCATTTT. Protein product: CASSYQGPALQPQHF.

This chain joins TRBV7-2 and TRBJ2-7, with 9 bases matching TRBD1. The CDR3 sequence is 14 residues long. Germline CDR1 and CDR2: SGHTA and FQGNSA. With 6 bases clipped from V and 0 bases from J, the junction kept 3 bases outside the gene matches. This CDR3 reads CASRGTGSSYEQYF. CDR3 sequence (DNA): TGTGCCAGCAGGGGGACAGGGAGCTCCTACGAGCAGTACTTC.

This clone appeared once. This chain uses TRBV5-1 with TRBJ2-1, with a weak D call TRBD2 (6 bases). V was clipped by 2 bases and J by 9 bases, with 12 bases between them. From germline, CDR1 is SGHRS and CDR2 YFSETQ. The CDR3 consists of 13 residues. CDR3 bases: TGCGCCAGCAGCTTTAGGGTGGAGGGTGAGCAGTTCTTC. It translates to CASSFRVEGEQFF.

This clone was detected once. The rearrangement links TRBV6-5 to TRBJ1-1; 7 positions agree with TRBD1. J lost 5 bases, V lost 4 bases, and 10 bases had no gene match. The CDR3 runs to 15 residues. The V gene's germline CDR1 is MNHEY and CDR2 SVGAGI. The CDR3 bases are TGTGCCAGCAGTTTACGCCCGACAGGGAAGACTGAAGCTTTCTTT. Its translation is CASSLRPTGKTEAFF.

This clone came up a few times. V is TRBV9 and J is TRBJ1-6; D not certain. The CDR3 is made up of 15 amino acids. Germline V lookup: CDR1 SGDLS, CDR2 YYNGEE. With 4 bases removed from V and 0 bases from J, the gap between germline ends came to 8 bases. CDR3 DNA: TGTGCCAGCAGCCCCTCGAGCTCCTATAATTCACCCCTCCACTTT. It encodes CASSPSSSYNSPLHF.

V and J are TRBV3-1 (or the pseudogene TRBV3-2) and TRBJ2-5, with D perhaps matching TRBD2 (8 bases). Germline V gene sequence: CDR1 LGHDT, CDR2 YNNKEL (reference sequence). The CDR3 runs to 16 residues. V was clipped by 0 bases and J by 5 bases, with 16 bases between them. The CDR3, as DNA: TGTGCCAGCAGCCAAGACGGGAGGGGGCTTCGGGAGACCCAGTACTTC. Translating it yields CASSQDGRGLRETQYF.

The rearrangement joins TRBV27 to TRBJ1-6; TRBD1 matches 7 bases. CDR3 size: 13 residues. Germline loops: CDR1 MNHEY, CDR2 SMNVEV (reference sequence). V trimming: 9 bases; J trimming: 9 bases; junction bases outside the gene matches: 8. CDR3: CASGPGGSSPLHF. CDR3 DNA sequence: TGTGCCAGTGGGCCAGGGGGATCTTCACCCCTCCACTTT.

The chain recombines TRBV29-1 with TRBJ2-3, with TRBD2 matching 13 bases. This CDR3 has 14 amino acids. Germline CDR1 and CDR2: SQVTM and ANQGSEA. V trimming: 7 bases; J trimming: 2 bases; junction bases outside the gene matches: 3. The CDR3 DNA reads as TGCAGCGCCACTAGCGGGGGGGCCACAGATACGCAGTATTTT. Its protein is CSATSGGATDTQYF.